The sample holds many counts of the clone carrying this T cell receptor beta chain. The data originate from a study of regulatory T cells in long-lasting Graves disease. The trim removed 4 bases at V and 0 bases at J, leaving 5 bases unmatched. There are 16 residues in the CDR3. Germline loops: CDR1 SEHNR, CDR2 FQNEAQ (reference sequence). Time point described: newly diagnosed GD, antithyroid drugs for less than 3 months. Generation of the TCR library employed RNA extracted from PBMCs. Researchers made TCR beta libraries by using iRepertoire HTBI primers and running Arm-PCR on CDR3 regions. TCRdb re-called the multiplex PCR reads with MiXCR, one entry per CDR3 protein. The top ten hold around 25% of the sample, which has roughly 560,000 distinct CDR3 sequences, about 16% seen once. These data are also associated with another study on T cells in Graves' hyperthyroidism and ophthalmopathy.

The material sequenced was peripheral blood mononuclear cells (PBMCs), taken at new diagnosis, from a patient treated with antithyroid drugs. The chain couples TRBV7-9 to TRBJ1-4, with TRBD1 identical over 7 bases. This TCR was recovered from a middle-aged woman with Graves disease. This CDR3 reads CASSSPTGTTNEKLFF. The CDR3 DNA is TGTGCCAGCAGCTCTCCGACAGGGACAACTAATGAAAAACTGTTTTTT.